The 14 T cell receptor beta chains below all came from one sample that was sequenced in a study of beta chain features in type 1 diabetes. All of the isolated RNA was reverse transcribed, so expressed TCRB transcripts were sequenced. Profiling relied on immunoSEQ multiplex PCR, and the TCRdb table lists in-frame clones only, not all of them. Here the sample spans more than 150,000 clones, about an eighth being singletons. Sequenced sample: central memory CD4+ T cells from blood. The receptor set was obtained from a woman aged 18-29 years in good health.

The sample holds a few counts of this clone. The chain carries TRBV10-3 and TRBJ2-6; 8 bases fit TRBD1. CDR3 length: 18 residues. The V gene's germline CDR1 is ENHRY and CDR2 SYGVKD. The V segment lost 6 bases and the J segment 1 base; nucleotides outside the gene matches: 11. CDR3 nucleotide sequence: TGTGCCATCAGAAAGACAGGGGTAATTGAGTCTGGGGCCAACGTCCTGACTTTC. This codes for CAIRKTGVIESGANVLTF.

Turning to this clone: In the same sample, other DNA sequences code for this CDR3. The chain combines TRBV5-4 with TRBJ2-5; TRBD2 aligns across 13 bases. Germline CDR1 SGHNT, CDR2 YYREEE (reference sequence). V lost 4 bases to trimming and J lost 4 bases; unmatched junction nucleotides: 7. The CDR3 spans 16 residues. CDR3 nucleotides: TGTGCCAGCAGCACAAGGACTAGCGGGAGTAGAGAGACCCAGTACTTC. Encoded protein: CASSTRTSGSRETQYF.

The rearrangement links TRBV6-6 to TRBJ2-3; D might be TRBD1 (5 bases). The V end was cut by 3 bases, the J end by 2 bases, with 9 bases between. The CDR3 is 14 residues long. Germline V gene data show CDR1 as MNHNY and CDR2 as SVGAGI (reference sequence). This CDR3 is CASSYDRTTDTQYF. CDR3 bases: TGTGCCAGCAGTTATGACAGAACCACAGATACGCAGTATTTT.

This clone came up a few times. This chain uses TRBV5-4 with TRBJ1-2, with TRBD1 as a possible D gene (5 bases). V was clipped by 2 bases and J by 5 bases, with 19 bases between them. Germline CDR1 and CDR2: SGHNT and YYREEE (reference sequence). The CDR3 is 16 amino acids. This CDR3 is CASSLMLDIKRYGYTF. CDR3 bases: TGTGCCAGCAGCTTAATGCTGGACATCAAGAGGTATGGCTACACCTTC.

Note on this clone: The junction shows a germline mismatch at one end, possibly a read error. The rearrangement uses TRBV6-1 and TRBJ2-7; 9 bases match TRBD2. The germline gives CDR1 MNHNS, CDR2 SASEGT. The CDR3 consists of 12 residues. DNA of the CDR3: TGTGCCAGCAGTTTTAATAGCGGGAGTGGGGACTTC. This gives the protein CASSFNSGSGDF.

On this clone itself: At one boundary the junction diverges from the germline segment, which might be a read error. The J gene is TRBJ2-7, the V gene TRBV25-1; 9 bases line up with TRBD1. Germline V gene sequence: CDR1 MGHDK, CDR2 SYGVNS. The CDR3 loop spans 16 amino acids. The CDR3 DNA is TGTGCCAACAGTTCATCCTCCGGGACAGGGAACTACGAGCAGTACTTC. Encoded protein: CANSSSSGTGNYEQYF.

The gene calls are TRBV27 and TRBJ2-2; D might be TRBD1 (6 bases). V shed 5 bases and J shed 6 bases, with 10 bases lying between them. This CDR3 region has 13 residues. From germline, CDR1 is MNHEY and CDR2 SMNVEV (reference sequence). The CDR3 DNA reads TGTGCCAGCAGTCGAGGGACATCCGGGGAGCTGTTTTTT. Translated, it gives CASSRGTSGELFF.

This clone was counted a few times. The chain links TRBV19 to TRBJ1-2; D not resolved. Germline-derived CDR1 and CDR2 are LNHDA and SQIVND (reference sequence). The CDR3 has 14 amino acids. V was pared by 3 bases and J by 4 bases, with 12 bases between. CDR3 in amino acids: CASSIPAGFYGYTF. CDR3 DNA sequence: TGTGCCAGTAGTATCCCGGCAGGTTTCTATGGCTACACCTTC. Filled out from reference TRBV19 and TRBJ1-2, the complete variable domain reads DGGITQSPKYLFRKEGQNVTLSCEQNLNHDAMYWYRQDPGQGLRLIYYSQIVNDFQKGDIAEGYSVSREKKESFPLTVTSAQKNPTAFYLCASSIPAGFYGYTFGSGTRLTVV.

The V and J genes are TRBV18 and TRBJ1-5; maybe TRBD1 (6 bases). Germline CDR1 reads KGHSH; CDR2 reads LQKENI. This CDR3 is 16 amino acids long. Trimming removed 2 bases at V and 1 base at J, with 12 bases between. CDR3: CASSPTGIRSNQPQHF. DNA for the CDR3: TGTGCCAGCTCACCAACAGGGATCAGGAGCAATCAGCCCCAGCATTTT.

This clone occurred a few times. The rearrangement joins TRBV5-4 to TRBJ1-1; the D gene is possibly TRBD1 (5 bases). CDR3 size: 17 residues. The V gene lost 1 base and the J gene lost 3 bases, with 19 bases spanning the gap. Looked up from germline, CDR1 is SGHNT and CDR2 is YYREEE (reference sequence). CDR3 sequence reads: CASSLTRFGGRDTEAFF. In nucleotides, the CDR3 is TGTGCCAGCAGCTTGACGCGATTTGGGGGGAGGGACACTGAAGCTTTCTTT.

This clone has only a few counts. Germline is not matched at one junction end, which may reflect a read error. This chain connects TRBV6-5 to TRBJ1-1; D gene ambiguous. The germline CDR1 and CDR2 sequences are MNHEY and SVGAGI. The CDR3 loop spans 9 amino acids. Here the CDR3 reads CASEIKADF. CDR3 DNA sequence: TGTGCCAGCGAGATAAAAGCGGACTTT.

The genes are TRBV5-1 and TRBJ2-3; D call uncertain. The length of the CDR3 is 14 residues. V dropped 1 base and J dropped 2 bases, with 8 bases sitting between them. Germline loops: CDR1 SGHRS, CDR2 YFSETQ. The CDR3 sequence is CASSLPENTDTQYF. CDR3 bases: TGCGCCAGCAGCTTGCCTGAGAACACAGATACGCAGTATTTT.

CDR3 loop: CASWSWDIVSINEQFF. The CDR3 nucleotides are TGTGCCAGCTGGTCTTGGGACATAGTTTCAATCAATGAGCAGTTCTTC. The chain has TRBV7-9 and TRBJ2-1; a weak D match, TRBD1 (6 bases). The CDR3 length is 16 residues. Per germline, CDR1 SEHNR and CDR2 FQNEAQ (reference sequence). V was cut by 8 bases and J by 6 bases, with 23 bases left in between.

This clone turned up a few times. The chain joins TRBV30 to TRBJ2-7, with D maybe TRBD2 (5 bases). Germline CDR1 GTSNPN, CDR2 SVGIG (reference sequence). The V gene lost 0 bases and the J gene lost 0 bases, with 12 bases spanning the gap. The CDR3 covers 15 residues. CDR3 in amino acids: CAWSVIKRSSYEQYF. CDR3 sequence (DNA): TGTGCCTGGAGTGTAATTAAGCGGAGCTCCTACGAGCAGTACTTC. Full variable domain (missing parts from reference TRBV30 and TRBJ2-7): SQTIHQWPATLVQPVGSPLSLECTVEGTSNPNLYWYRQAAGRGLQLLFYSVGIGQISSEVPQNLSASRPQDRQFILSSKKLLLSDSGFYLCAWSVIKRSSYEQYFGPGTRLTVT.